The 4 T cell receptor beta chains listed next were all sequenced from one sample in a study of cytomegalovirus exposure and HLA in healthy donors. Use of 60 Vbeta and 13 Jbeta primers characterized the PCR. Clones were sequenced by immunoSEQ multiplex PCR, and TCRdb holds only the in-frame ones, with some missing. The table lists about 190,000 clones, approximately 82% of them singletons. The sample was PBMCs. These receptors all stem from a woman aged 18-30 years in good health and CMV-seropositive.

The rearrangement joins TRBV6-6 to TRBJ1-3, with 8 bases aligning to TRBD1. J gave up 1 base and V 6 bases, and 8 bases lay outside the gene matches. Germline-derived CDR1 and CDR2 are MNHNY and SVGAGI (reference sequence). This CDR3 spans 16 amino acids. CDR3 nucleotides: TGTGCCAGCAGACCGGACAGGGCTTTTTCTGGAAACACCATATATTTT. Its protein is CASRPDRAFSGNTIYF.

V usage is TRBV5-1 and J usage is TRBJ2-3, with a tentative D call TRBD1 (5 bases). CDR1 is SGHRS, CDR2 YFSETQ, per germline. Trimming shortened V by 6 bases and J by 2 bases, and 19 bases separated the two germline ends. The CDR3 is 16 amino acids. CDR3 region: CASKRAWGDSTDTQYF. The CDR3 DNA reads TGCGCCAGCAAGAGAGCCTGGGGCGACTCCACAGATACGCAGTATTTT.

The CDR3 DNA reads TGTGCCATCAGTCCCTCGGACAGGGCCAAAAACATTCAGTACTTC. This translates into CAISPSDRAKNIQYF. V and J are TRBV10-3 and TRBJ2-4; 7 bases match TRBD1. The germline CDR1 and CDR2 sequences are ENHRY and SYGVKD. The CDR3 runs to 15 residues. After removal of 5 bases from V and 1 base from J, the junction contained 5 bases not matched to a gene.

The chain couples TRBV28 to TRBJ2-7, with a weak D call TRBD1 (5 bases). V lost 5 bases to trimming and J lost 6 bases, with 14 bases between them. The CDR3 runs to 13 residues. Germline CDR1 and CDR2: MDHEN and SYDVKM. CDR3 coding DNA: TGTGCCAGCAGTCCAGGGTATTTGGGCGAGCAGTACGTC. The encoded protein is CASSPGYLGEQYV.